The 17 T cell receptor beta chains given below trace back to one sample, sequenced in a study of T cells in Graves' hyperthyroidism and ophthalmopathy (dated by TCRdb to between 2019 and 2020). The protocol used for the library was multiplex PCR. The data were produced on an Illumina HiSeq 2000. The TCR beta CDR3 regions were amplified from the RNA transcripts. For the first round of RT-PCR on the TCR CDR3, the HTBI primer set was used together with the Qiagen OneStep RT-PCR kit. TCRdb ran its own pipeline on the public reads, namely fastp trimming at Q25 and MiXCR clone calling, and kept in-frame beta chains. CDR3 protein duplicates are merged, each entry listing the most common genes and DNA. The sample records approximately 710,000 distinct CDR3 sequences, 15% to 20% of which are singletons. The leading ten clones occupy roughly 16% of the sample. The sequenced sample was blood. The receptors stem from a man aged 50 or older with Graves' hyperthyroidism.

This clonotype was recorded many times. One junction end does not reproduce the germline sequence, and a read error may be involved. The V and J genes are TRBV12-3 or TRBV12-4 and TRBJ2-1, with TRBD2 as a possible D gene (5 bases). The CDR3 has 15 residues. The CDR3 loop reads CATSLSAVLDNEQFF. DNA for the CDR3: TGTGCCACCAGTTTATCGGCTGTACTAGACAATGAGCAGTTCTTC.

This clonotype was recorded a few times. This chain joins TRBV4-1 and TRBJ2-7; 7 bases line up with TRBD1. CDR1 is MGHRA, CDR2 YSYEKL, per germline. This CDR3 contains 15 residues. With V trimmed by 0 bases and J by 3 bases, 5 bases remained unmatched. DNA of the CDR3: TGCGCCAGCAGCCAAGAGGACAGGCCCTACTACGAGCAGTACTTC. Translation: CASSQEDRPYYEQYF.

This clonotype has just a few counts. Mismatch with germline at one junction end may stem from a read error. V is TRBV5-1 and J is TRBJ2-1, with D unclear. The CDR3 runs 13 residues. Per the germline V gene, CDR1 is SGHRS and CDR2 is YFSETQ. The CDR3 here is CASSSVVYNEQFF. CDR3 nucleotide sequence: TGTGCCAGCAGCTCGGTCGTCTACAATGAGCAGTTCTTC.

The rearrangement links TRBV28 to TRBJ2-7, with no clear D. Germline CDR1 reads MDHEN; CDR2 reads SYDVKM. This CDR3 contains 14 residues. Deletions cut 5 bases from V and 0 bases from J, with 11 bases between. In DNA, the CDR3 is TGTGCCAGCAGTGAGTTGACGAACTCCTACGAGCAGTACTTC. This translates into CASSELTNSYEQYF. Variable domain in full (rest from reference TRBV28 and TRBJ2-7): DVKVTQSSRYLVKRTGEKVFLECVQDMDHENMFWYRQDPGLGLRLIYFSYDVKMKEKGDIPEGYSVSREKKERFSLILESASTNQTSMYLCASSELTNSYEQYFGPGTRLTVT.

The chain carries TRBV27 and TRBJ2-7; TRBD2 matches 11 bases. The ends lost 3 bases at V and 6 bases at J; junction bases unmatched: 4. This CDR3 has 14 residues. Per germline, CDR1 MNHEY and CDR2 SMNVEV (reference sequence). The CDR3 is CASSFASGRSEQYF. Written as DNA, the CDR3 is TGTGCCAGCAGTTTCGCTAGCGGGAGGAGCGAGCAGTACTTC.

This sequence joins TRBV19 and TRBJ2-1; 8 bases are shared with TRBD2. CDR1 and CDR2 from the germline V gene are LNHDA and SQIVND (reference sequence). The CDR3 runs to 15 residues. V lost 8 bases, J lost 5 bases, and 11 bases stayed unmatched. CDR3 bases: TGTGCCAGTGGAATGGCTGCGGGAGGTAACAATGAGCAGTTCTTC. Its translation is CASGMAAGGNNEQFF.

Ten or more counts support this clonotype. This chain connects TRBV6-1 to TRBJ1-1; D remains ambiguous. V lost 1 base and J lost 1, with 7 bases in between. Germline lookup yields CDR1 MNHNS and CDR2 SASEGT. This CDR3 region has 14 residues. CDR3 residues: CASSEGAANTEAFF. CDR3 DNA: TGTGCCAGCAGTGAAGGGGCAGCGAACACTGAAGCTTTCTTT.

The rearrangement uses TRBV6-1 and TRBJ1-6; no reliable D call. V lost 5 bases and J 7 bases, leaving 18 bases between the germline ends. Germline V gene data show CDR1 as MNHNS and CDR2 as SASEGT. The CDR3 sequence is 16 residues long. CDR3 DNA sequence: TGTGCCAGCAGTCTGGCCTCCCGGGCCGAAAATTCACCCCTCCACTTT. The encoded protein is CASSLASRAENSPLHF.

There are a few counts of this clonotype. The rearrangement links TRBV12-3 or TRBV12-4 to TRBJ1-2; maybe TRBD1 (5 bases). The V end lost 10 bases, the J end lost 6 bases, and 12 bases lay between the germline ends. The CDR3 sequence is 11 residues long. CDR3 protein: CATPLGDGYTF. The CDR3 DNA is TGTGCCACCCCTTTGGGGGATGGCTACACCTTC.

To note about this clonotype: One base away lies a much larger clone, so this may be a sequencing read error. This sequence joins TRBV13 and TRBJ2-2; D is uncertain. Germline lookup yields CDR1 PRHDT and CDR2 FYEKMQ (reference sequence). Trimming took 5 bases from V and 0 from J, leaving 10 bases between them. The CDR3 contains 15 residues. The DNA for the CDR3 is TGTGCCAGCAGCGGGCCTCCCCCGAACACCGGGGAGCTGTTTTTT. Translation gives CASSGPPPNTGELFF.

This clonotype appeared a few times. The rearrangement links TRBV7-2 to TRBJ2-1; perhaps TRBD1 as D (5 bases). Germline loops: CDR1 SGHTA, CDR2 FQGNSA. The CDR3 runs 15 residues. V shed 3 bases and J shed 4 bases, with 13 bases lying between them. The CDR3 is CASSLARASYNEQFF. In nucleotides, the CDR3 is TGTGCCAGCAGCTTGGCCAGGGCATCGTACAATGAGCAGTTCTTC.

There are many counts of this clonotype. The gene calls are TRBV7-2 and TRBJ2-5, with D possibly TRBD2 on 5 matching bases. Germline lookup yields CDR1 SGHTA and CDR2 FQGNSA. The length of the CDR3 is 17 residues. Trimming took 0 bases from V and 3 from J, leaving 17 bases between them. As DNA, the CDR3 is TGTGCCAGCAGCTTAGCGCCGCGAGGGAGCGGAGAAGAGACCCAGTACTTC. Its protein is CASSLAPRGSGEETQYF.

A few counts support this clonotype. This chain joins TRBV20-1 and TRBJ2-2; 10 bases align to TRBD2. CDR3 length: 19 amino acids. The V segment lost 2 bases and the J segment 0 bases; nucleotides outside the gene matches: 12. CDR1 is DFQATT, CDR2 SNEGSKA, per germline (reference sequence). The CDR3 region is CSARSKLAGFLSNTGELFF. In DNA form, the CDR3 reads TGCAGTGCTAGATCGAAACTAGCGGGGTTTTTATCGAACACCGGGGAGCTGTTTTTT.

For this clonotype: This may come from a read error, since a much larger clone is one base off. The V gene is TRBV7-9, the J gene TRBJ1-2, with 7 nucleotides matching TRBD1. CDR3 length: 14 amino acids. Germline lookup yields CDR1 SEHNR and CDR2 FQNEAQ (reference sequence). For the CDR3, the DNA is TGTGCCAGCAGCTTAAGTCTGACAGGGAATGGCCACACCTTC. Translation: CASSLSLTGNGHTF. Full variable domain (rest looked up from reference TRBV7-9 and TRBJ1-2): DTGVSQNPRHKITKRGQNVTFRCDPISEHNRLYWYRQTLGQGPEFLTYFQNEAQLEKSRLLSDRFSAERPKGSFSTLEIQRTEQGDSAMYLCASSLSLTGNGHTFGSGTRLTVV.

This clonotype was observed many times. This chain links TRBV7-2 with TRBJ2-5; 9 bases fit TRBD2. J gave up 2 bases and V 5 bases, and 9 bases lay outside the gene matches. This CDR3 region has 16 residues. The germline V gene encodes CDR1 SGHTA and CDR2 FQGNSA. CDR3: CASSPWGLAGQETQYF. In nucleotides, the CDR3 is TGTGCCAGCAGCCCCTGGGGACTAGCTGGGCAAGAGACCCAGTACTTC.

The chain uses TRBV2 and TRBJ1-2; unclear D gene. The length of the CDR3 is 14 residues. Germline CDR1 reads SNHLY; CDR2 reads FYNNEI. The V end was cut by 3 bases, the J end by 4 bases, with 12 bases between. The CDR3 spells CASSERGTTYGYTF. The CDR3 nucleotides read TGTGCCAGCAGTGAGCGGGGTACGACCTATGGCTACACCTTC.

The sample holds many counts of this clonotype. The chain recombines TRBV6-5 with TRBJ2-7, with D perhaps matching TRBD1 (5 bases). The CDR3 length is 14 residues. Between the trimmed V and J ends, which lost 0 bases and 2 bases, there was a span of 8 bases. Per germline, CDR1 MNHEY and CDR2 SVGAGI. CDR3 loop: CASSYSSGTYEQYF. DNA of the CDR3: TGTGCCAGCAGTTACTCATCAGGGACCTACGAGCAGTACTTC.